The source of this T cell receptor (beta chain) is a study of T cell changes during pregnancy in multiple sclerosis. CDR1 and CDR2 (germline): LNHDA, SQIVND (reference sequence). The J segment lost 3 bases and the V segment lost 0 bases, leaving 2 bases of the junction unmatched. This CDR3 spans 15 amino acids. Assay: immunoSEQ multiplex PCR; the TCRdb copy retains only in-frame clones and omits some. The sample has 65,000 to 80,000 clones; roughly 93% are singletons. This sequence was found in a female donor with multiple sclerosis, enrolled in a pregnancy study. This specimen consisted of peripheral blood, obtained in the first trimester of pregnancy. The rearrangement joins TRBV19 to TRBJ2-1; 7 positions agree with TRBD2. CDR3 in amino acids: CASSIDRTSYNEQFF. The CDR3 DNA is TGTGCCAGTAGTATAGATAGGACTAGCTACAATGAGCAGTTCTTC.